This T cell receptor (beta chain) was retrieved from a study of T-cell memory formation after mild COVID-19. Study-level findings and limits: Pre-infection memory harbored some responding clones, suggesting cross-reactive memory joined. Second-wave clones with a day 37 peak had unconfirmed SARS-CoV-2 specificity.

This clonotype appeared a few times. What it recognizes is unknown. TCR alpha and TCR beta cDNA libraries carrying sample barcodes and UMIs came from 5'RACE with constant-segment primers. TCRdb re-called the 5' RACE reads with MiXCR, one entry per CDR3 protein. Of more than 35,000 distinct CDR3 sequences in the sample, about 6.7% were seen once. Germline CDR1 reads SGHTA; CDR2 reads FQGNSA. V was pared by 3 bases and J by 2 bases, with 4 bases of the junction left unmatched. The CDR3 is made up of 16 amino acids. The rearrangement joins TRBV7-2 to TRBJ2-7; 13 bases are a match to TRBD2. The clonotype originates from an adult who had mild COVID-19 (a few samples of this study predate the infection). Cell type and time point are not known. Sequencing used PBMCs or a T cell subset sorted from them (not recorded which). DNA of the CDR3: TGTGCCAGCAGCTTGGGGACTAGCGGGATCCCCTACGAGCAGTACTTC. Residues: CASSLGTSGIPYEQYF.